Below, 30 T cell receptor beta chains from the same sample are listed, as sequenced in a study of blood T cell repertoires in COVID-19. Libraries were prepared by immunoSEQ multiplex PCR; TCRdb keeps only in-frame clonotypes and omits some of them. The top ten clones hold around 1.2% of a sample with 150,000 to 200,000 clones, roughly 84% of them seen once. Material for sequencing was PBMCs or T cells enriched from blood (not recorded which). The receptors stem from a human donor with acute COVID-19. The donor label of this sample is uncertain.

This chain connects TRBV9 to TRBJ2-2, with D possibly being TRBD1 (7 bases). The CDR3 has 15 amino acids. V was clipped by 0 bases and J by 8 bases, with 14 bases between them. The germline CDR1 and CDR2 sequences are SGDLS and YYNGEE. The CDR3 loop is CASSVGQGGLGELFF. The CDR3 nucleotides read TGTGCCAGCAGCGTAGGACAGGGAGGTCTAGGGGAGCTGTTTTTT.

The sample holds one count of this clone. J is TRBJ2-2 and V is TRBV5-8; maybe TRBD2 (6 bases). The V and J ends lost 2 bases and 6 bases respectively, with 11 bases between them. Germline V lookup: CDR1 SGHTS, CDR2 YDEGEE. CDR3 length equals 14 residues. CDR3: CASSFRGGAGELFF. CDR3 DNA: TGTGCCAGCAGCTTTCGGGGAGGCGCCGGGGAGCTGTTTTTT.

The CDR3 nucleotides read TGTGCCAGTAGTGGTGGTGAGCGAAGGAACACCGGGGAGCTGTTTTTT. Amino acid sequence: CASSGGERRNTGELFF. V is TRBV19 and J is TRBJ2-2; D gene unclear. Trimming cost V 5 bases and J 1 base, with 14 bases left between them. CDR3 length: 16 residues. Germline-derived CDR1 and CDR2 are LNHDA and SQIVND (reference sequence).

V gene TRBV6-4 combines with J gene TRBJ1-6, with D hard to call. The germline V gene encodes CDR1 MRHNA and CDR2 SNTAGT. The germline V and J ends were trimmed by 0 bases and 14 bases, with 11 bases remaining between them. The CDR3 loop spans 13 amino acids. DNA for the CDR3: TGTGCCAGCAGTGACTCGGAGAAGGGAGCCCTCCACTTT. Protein sequence: CASSDSEKGALHF.

V is TRBV25-1 and J is TRBJ1-4; possible D gene TRBD1, 6 bases. Between the trimmed V and J ends, which lost 5 bases and 4 bases, there was a span of 17 bases. Per the germline V gene, CDR1 is MGHDK and CDR2 is SYGVNS. This CDR3 region has 16 residues. As DNA, the CDR3 is TGTGCCAGCAGTAGGAAGGGACACGGGGTTAATGAAAAACTGTTTTTT. It codes for CASSRKGHGVNEKLFF.

V is TRBV9 and J is TRBJ2-7; D not certain. Germline CDR1 SGDLS, CDR2 YYNGEE. The V end lost 3 bases, the J end lost 4 bases, and 14 bases lay between the germline ends. The CDR3 runs to 14 residues. CDR3 bases: TGTGCCAGCAGCGAATTCTCGGGTCCTTACGAGCAGTACTTC. This codes for CASSEFSGPYEQYF.

The CDR3 coding sequence is TGTGCCAGTGGACCTTTCGGGGAGCCTGACAATGAGCAGTTCTTC. The encoded protein is CASGPFGEPDNEQFF. J is TRBJ2-1 and V is TRBV9, with D perhaps TRBD2 (5 bases). This CDR3 is built from 15 residues. CDR1 is SGDLS, CDR2 YYNGEE, per germline. Between the trimmed V and J ends, which lost 8 bases and 5 bases, there was a span of 20 bases. The entire variable domain, with the rest obtained from reference TRBV9 and TRBJ2-1, is as follows: DSGVTQTPKHLITATGQRVTLRCSPRSGDLSVYWYQQSLDQGLQFLIQYYNGEERAKGNILERFSAQQFPDLHSELNLSSLELGDSALYFCASGPFGEPDNEQFFGPGTRLTVL.

The chain has TRBV20-1 and TRBJ1-2; tentative D call: TRBD1 (5 bases). Looked up from germline, CDR1 is DFQATT and CDR2 is SNEGSKA (reference sequence). This CDR3 is 11 amino acids long. The V gene lost 6 bases and the J gene lost 6 bases, with 11 bases spanning the gap. Here the CDR3 reads CSAVGADGYTF. The CDR3, as DNA: TGCAGTGCGGTAGGGGCTGATGGCTACACCTTC.

This chain uses TRBV6-5 with TRBJ1-1; D may be TRBD1 (6 bases). V lost 6 bases to trimming and J lost 5 bases, with 13 bases between them. CDR3 length: 13 amino acids. CDR1 is MNHEY, CDR2 SVGAGI, per germline. CDR3 protein: CASRQGRETEAFF. CDR3 in DNA: TGTGCCAGCAGACAGGGTCGGGAAACTGAAGCTTTCTTT.

This clone has a single count. The chain links TRBV12-3 or TRBV12-4 to TRBJ1-5; 7 nucleotides match TRBD1. The length of the CDR3 is 12 residues. V lost 6 bases and J lost 7; bases outside the gene matches: 3. CDR3 DNA: TGTGCCAGCAGGCAGGGGGGACAGCCCCAGCATTTT. This encodes CASRQGGQPQHF.

The chain has TRBV7-2 and TRBJ2-2; D is possibly TRBD1 (5 bases). The CDR3 contains 13 residues. Trimming pared 0 bases from V and 7 bases from J, leaving 6 bases between. CDR1 and CDR2 from the germline V gene are SGHTA and FQGNSA. CDR3: CASSLAQGGELFF. The CDR3 nucleotides are TGTGCCAGCAGCTTAGCGCAGGGCGGGGAGCTGTTTTTT.

The chain combines TRBV27 with TRBJ1-6; 8 bases line up with TRBD1. Germline CDR1 and CDR2: MNHEY and SMNVEV (reference sequence). V was pared by 8 bases and J by 7 bases, with 7 bases of the junction left unmatched. The CDR3 extends over 14 amino acids. DNA for the CDR3: TGTGCCAGCCGAAAGACAGGGGAAAATTCACCCCTCCACTTT. Translated, it gives CASRKTGENSPLHF.

The V gene is TRBV4-3, the J gene TRBJ2-7; D call uncertain. The CDR3 consists of 14 residues. Germline assignment: CDR1 LGHNA and CDR2 YSLEER. The V end lost 0 bases, the J end lost 2 bases, and 8 bases lay between the germline ends. CDR3 coding DNA: TGCGCCAGCAGCCAAGATCACTCCGCCTACGAGCAGTACTTC. Its translation is CASSQDHSAYEQYF.

This chain joins TRBV6-5 and TRBJ2-2; D is undetermined. This CDR3 is built from 15 residues. V was clipped by 7 bases and J by 5 bases, with 17 bases between them. The germline V gene encodes CDR1 MNHEY and CDR2 SVGAGI. The DNA for the CDR3 is TGTGCCAGCATTAAGTCGGTCTTATTAACCGGGGAGCTGTTTTTT. Its translation is CASIKSVLLTGELFF.

The CDR3 spells CASSLTSGGEISYEQYF. CDR3 in DNA: TGTGCCAGCTCACTAACTAGCGGGGGGGAAATCTCCTACGAGCAGTACTTC. The chain employs TRBV18 and TRBJ2-7; 13 nucleotides align to TRBD2. Germline V gene sequence: CDR1 KGHSH, CDR2 LQKENI. The CDR3 has 17 amino acids. Trimming cost V 4 bases and J 0 bases; bases outside gene matches: 6.

The rearrangement links TRBV24-1 to TRBJ1-2; D is possibly TRBD1 (6 bases). The V gene lost 2 bases and the J gene lost 6 bases, with 18 bases spanning the gap. Germline loops: CDR1 KGHDR, CDR2 SFDVKD. CDR3 length: 16 amino acids. CDR3 in amino acids: CATSDSRFRGGHGYTF. DNA for the CDR3: TGTGCCACCAGTGATTCCCGTTTTAGGGGGGGTCATGGCTACACCTTC.

The rearrangement uses TRBV12-3 or TRBV12-4 and TRBJ1-5; 7 bases agree with TRBD1. V dropped 7 bases and J dropped 4; count of bases not matched to a gene: 4. CDR3 size: 13 residues. The CDR3 protein is CASNRDRNQPQHF. The CDR3 DNA reads as TGTGCCAGCAACCGGGACAGAAATCAGCCCCAGCATTTT.

V gene TRBV7-2 combines with J gene TRBJ2-3, with 9 bases lining up with TRBD2. Trimming took 2 bases from V and 2 from J; bases not matched to a gene: 11. Germline V gene data show CDR1 as SGHTA and CDR2 as FQGNSA. The CDR3 runs to 18 residues. CDR3 amino acids: CASSLKVVAGAHTDTQYF. CDR3 nucleotides: TGTGCCAGCAGCTTAAAGGTAGTAGCGGGGGCCCACACAGATACGCAGTATTTT. The full variable domain, with the rest looked up from reference TRBV7-2 and TRBJ2-3, is GAGVSQSPSNKVTEKGKDVELRCDPISGHTALYWYRQSLGQGLEFLIYFQGNSAPDKSGLPSDRFSAERTGGSVSTLTIQRTQQEDSAVYLCASSLKVVAGAHTDTQYFGPGTRLTVL.

The chain has TRBV3-1 (or the pseudogene TRBV3-2) and TRBJ1-2; TRBD1 matches 10 bases. The germline gives CDR1 LGHDT, CDR2 YNNKEL (reference sequence). Trimming at V came to 1 base and at J to 8 bases, leaving 7 bases not matched to a gene. This CDR3 spans 15 amino acids. The CDR3: CASSQASGTGEGYTF. The DNA of the CDR3 is TGTGCCAGCAGCCAAGCCTCCGGGACAGGGGAAGGCTACACCTTC.

The chain couples TRBV20-1 to TRBJ2-7; D is perhaps TRBD1 (6 bases). Per germline, CDR1 DFQATT and CDR2 SNEGSKA (reference sequence). The CDR3 length is 14 residues. Trimming stripped 3 bases from V and 4 bases from J, with 16 bases between. The CDR3 is CSASPGQGIYEQYF. CDR3 bases: TGCAGTGCTAGTCCGGGACAAGGAATTTACGAGCAGTACTTC.

This chain connects TRBV19 to TRBJ1-3; D call uncertain. Germline-derived CDR1 and CDR2 are LNHDA and SQIVND (reference sequence). This CDR3 contains 17 residues. Trimming stripped 3 bases from V and 7 bases from J, with 22 bases between. The CDR3 protein is CASSMERGMPLRNTIYF. CDR3 in DNA: TGTGCCAGTAGTATGGAGAGAGGAATGCCTCTGAGGAACACCATATATTTT.

The V gene is TRBV5-5, the J gene TRBJ2-2; TRBD1 matches at 7 bases. The length of the CDR3 is 13 residues. Trimming cost V 1 base and J 7 bases; bases outside gene matches: 1. CDR1 SGHKS and CDR2 YYEKEE come from the germline V gene (reference sequence). CDR3 amino acids: CASSLTGVGELFF. For the CDR3, the DNA is TGTGCCAGCAGCTTGACAGGGGTCGGGGAGCTGTTTTTT.

The chain uses TRBV7-2 and TRBJ2-7, with D perhaps TRBD2 (5 bases). With 5 bases removed from V and 1 base from J, the gap between germline ends came to 18 bases. CDR3 length equals 16 residues. Germline V gives CDR1 SGHTA, CDR2 FQGNSA. The CDR3, as DNA: TGTGCCAGCAGCCTCCTTAGCGTTACGTTTTCCTACGAGCAGTACTTC. It specifies CASSLLSVTFSYEQYF.

The rearrangement uses TRBV13 and TRBJ2-1; 7 bases agree with TRBD1. The CDR3 is 15 amino acids. Germline CDR1 is PRHDT and CDR2 is FYEKMQ (reference sequence). V gave up 5 bases and J gave up 5 bases; unmatched junction bases: 9. CDR3 protein: CASSVWTGGDNEQFF. In DNA form, the CDR3 reads TGTGCCAGCAGCGTATGGACAGGCGGTGACAATGAGCAGTTCTTC.

The chain couples TRBV6-5 to TRBJ2-2; D gene uncertain. Germline-derived CDR1 and CDR2 are MNHEY and SVGAGI. This CDR3 comprises 11 residues. The ends were cut back, 6 bases at V and 6 bases at J, with 5 bases in the middle. Here the CDR3 reads CASRRSGELFF. In nucleotides, the CDR3 is TGTGCCAGCAGGAGGTCCGGGGAGCTGTTTTTT.

The J gene is TRBJ1-3, the V gene TRBV5-1; D gene uncertain. The CDR3 consists of 16 residues. From germline, CDR1 is SGHRS and CDR2 YFSETQ. V lost 0 bases and J 0 bases, leaving 10 bases between the germline ends. The CDR3 DNA is TGCGCCAGCAGCTTGGCCGCGGGAAACTCTGGAAACACCATATATTTT. This codes for CASSLAAGNSGNTIYF.

This sequence joins TRBV19 and TRBJ1-5; 7 bases are shared with TRBD1. This CDR3 has 18 amino acids. Germline V gene data show CDR1 as LNHDA and CDR2 as SQIVND (reference sequence). The ends lost 5 bases at V and 4 bases at J; junction bases unmatched: 17. In DNA form, the CDR3 reads TGTGCCAGTAGTCCAGAGACAGGGACAAGGGCTGTAAATCAGCCCCAGCATTTT. Translation gives CASSPETGTRAVNQPQHF.

Remarks on this clone: Other DNA variants within this sample encode the same CDR3. The chain has TRBV2 and TRBJ2-7, with 8 bases matching TRBD1. The CDR3 sequence is 13 residues long. J gave up 2 bases and V 6 bases, and 3 bases lay outside the gene matches. The germline gives CDR1 SNHLY, CDR2 FYNNEI. CDR3 in amino acids: CASRGTGAYEQYF. The CDR3 nucleotides are TGTGCCAGCAGGGGGACAGGAGCCTACGAGCAGTACTTC.

The chain combines TRBV28 with TRBJ1-5; TRBD1 matches at 10 bases. This CDR3 is built from 16 residues. CDR1 and CDR2 (germline): MDHEN, SYDVKM. With V trimmed by 5 bases and J by 4 bases, 8 bases remained unmatched. The CDR3 coding sequence is TGTGCCAGCAGTCCCTGGACAGGGGGTCAAAATCAGCCCCAGCATTTT. This translates into CASSPWTGGQNQPQHF.

This chain connects TRBV29-1 to TRBJ1-2; TRBD1 is a possible D gene (6 bases). CDR1 and CDR2 from the germline V gene are SQVTM and ANQGSEA. The CDR3 contains 14 residues. Deletions cut 0 bases from V and 5 bases from J, with 13 bases between. CDR3 in DNA: TGCAGCGTTGAAGATCTAGGGGGTCGGTATGGCTACACCTTC. This codes for CSVEDLGGRYGYTF.